This TCR beta chain was recorded in a study of regulatory T cells in long-lasting Graves disease. General study findings and limits: There were preferences for TRBV28, TRBJ1-2 and TRBJ2-5 in persistent disease. Lower TCR diversity characterized persistent Graves' patients relative to newly diagnosed patients.

Building the TCR beta libraries relied on iRepertoire HTBI primers, and CDR3 regions underwent Arm-PCR. One entry per CDR3 protein results from TCRdb running MiXCR on the multiplex PCR reads. The profile shows 500,000 to 700,000 distinct CDR3 sequences, around 15% of them singletons. Described time point: newly diagnosed GD, antithyroid drugs for less than 3 months. PBMC RNA served as the TCR library source. Ten or more counts support this clonotype. Its specificity is unknown. This CDR3 spans 15 amino acids. The V gene's germline CDR1 is MDHEN and CDR2 SYDVKM. V gave up 6 bases and J gave up 0 bases, with 12 bases separating them. These records were also assigned to another study, of T cells in Graves' hyperthyroidism and ophthalmopathy. That paper states: Those with hyperthyroidism were 18 to 65 years old, newly diagnosed, and ill for under 2 months.

The V gene is TRBV28, the J gene TRBJ1-3; D remains ambiguous. This specimen consisted of peripheral blood mononuclear cells (PBMCs), obtained at new diagnosis, from a patient treated with antithyroid drugs. This clonotype was sampled from a woman in her twenties or thirties with Graves disease. CDR3: CASRADGDSGNTIYF. CDR3 bases: TGTGCCAGCAGGGCCGACGGAGACTCTGGAAACACCATATATTTT.